This T cell receptor beta chain was sequenced for a study of OX40 agonist ivuxolimab in advanced cancers. Study-level information: Averaging about 60 years in age, with a range of about 23 to 79, the cohort was around 83% male.

General observations from the study: CD8+ T cells were the subset that, on average, had more expanded clones than CD4+. Circulating CD4+ and CD8+ T cells showed clonal expansion by week 6 at 0.1 to 3.0 mg/kg.

As to this clone: The antigen is unknown.

Profiling relied on immunoSEQ multiplex PCR, and the TCRdb table lists in-frame clones only, not all of them. The sample records 75,000 to 100,000 clones, 70% to 90% being singletons. CDR1 SGHRS and CDR2 YFSETQ come from the germline V gene. Trimming took off 0 bases at V and 5 bases at J, with 15 bases between the two ends. This CDR3 is built from 15 residues. The chain uses TRBV5-1 and TRBJ2-7; D is ambiguous. This specimen was CD4+ or CD8+ T cells sorted from blood, taken in a trial of the OX40 agonist ivuxolimab. The receptor's source is an adult with an advanced solid tumor such as melanoma, head and neck, liver or kidney cancer. The CDR3 nucleotides read TGCGCCAGCAGCTTGGAGACGCCTCAGACCCACGAGCAGTACTTC. This gives the protein CASSLETPQTHEQYF.